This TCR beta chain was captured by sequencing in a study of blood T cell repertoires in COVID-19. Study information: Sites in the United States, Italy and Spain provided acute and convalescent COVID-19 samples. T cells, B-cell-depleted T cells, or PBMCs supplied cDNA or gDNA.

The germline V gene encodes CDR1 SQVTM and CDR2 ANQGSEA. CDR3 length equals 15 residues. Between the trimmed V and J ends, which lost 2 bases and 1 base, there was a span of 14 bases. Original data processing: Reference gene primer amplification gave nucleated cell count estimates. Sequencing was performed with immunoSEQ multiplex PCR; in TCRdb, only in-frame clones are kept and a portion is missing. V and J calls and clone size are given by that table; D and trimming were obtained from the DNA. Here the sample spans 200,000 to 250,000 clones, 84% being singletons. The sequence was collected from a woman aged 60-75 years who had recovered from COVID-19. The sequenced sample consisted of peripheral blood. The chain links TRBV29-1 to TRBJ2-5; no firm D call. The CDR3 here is CSVELAKRPQETQYF. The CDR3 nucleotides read TGCAGCGTTGAATTGGCTAAGAGGCCCCAAGAGACCCAGTACTTC.